Listed here are 32 T cell receptor beta chains from one sample, sequenced in a study of pediatric ulcerative colitis. The rectum was sampled with one to two pinch biopsies at colonoscopy. Data came from immunoSEQ multiplex PCR; TCRdb stores just in-frame clones and leaves some out. The table lists about 16,000 clones, 80% of them singletons. What was sequenced was gut tissue. The receptors stem from a boy aged 5-17 years who was a control in a study of pediatric ulcerative colitis.

V gene TRBV6-5 combines with J gene TRBJ2-7, with D hard to call. The V end was cut by 0 bases, the J end by 4 bases, with 7 bases between. This CDR3 comprises 13 residues. CDR1 and CDR2 (germline): MNHEY, SVGAGI. The CDR3 DNA sequence: TGTGCCAGCAGTTACTCTTTCCTTTACGAGCAGTACTTC. Translation: CASSYSFLYEQYF.

In its sample, this clone was seen once. V is TRBV10-3 and J is TRBJ1-2, with 10 bases identical to TRBD1. The CDR3 consists of 15 residues. Germline V CDR1 and CDR2: ENHRY, SYGVKD. V trimming: 3 bases; J trimming: 2 bases; junction bases outside the gene matches: 3. CDR3: CAISEGTGANYGYTF. DNA for the CDR3: TGTGCCATCAGTGAAGGGACAGGGGCAAACTATGGCTACACCTTC.

The chain is built from TRBV2 and TRBJ1-1; the match to TRBD1 covers 8 bases. Unmatched junction bases numbered 3, after V lost 4 bases and J lost 5 bases. Germline V gene data show CDR1 as SNHLY and CDR2 as FYNNEI. This CDR3 has 13 amino acids. In DNA form, the CDR3 reads TGTGCCAGCAGTGTACAGGGGGGAACTGAAGCTTTCTTT. It specifies CASSVQGGTEAFF.

The chain recombines TRBV9 with TRBJ1-6, with 11 positions matching TRBD1. After removal of 5 bases from V and 14 bases from J, the junction contained 6 bases not matched to a gene. This CDR3 is built from 13 residues. Per germline, CDR1 SGDLS and CDR2 YYNGEE. The CDR3 DNA follows: TGTGCCAGCAGTAGGGACAGGGGGGAGACCCTCCACTTT. Residues: CASSRDRGETLHF.

This clone was found a few times. The chain combines TRBV5-6 with TRBJ1-6, with a weak D call TRBD1 (5 bases). The CDR3 sequence is 14 residues long. The germline gives CDR1 SGHDT, CDR2 YYEEEE. V shed 4 bases and J shed 6 bases, with 11 bases lying between them. The CDR3 region is CASSPGGVNSPLHF. CDR3 nucleotides: TGTGCCAGCAGCCCGGGGGGGGTTAATTCACCCCTCCACTTT.

This chain uses TRBV19 with TRBJ2-7; 15 nucleotides align to TRBD2. CDR3 length: 17 residues. The V gene end was trimmed by 5 bases and the J gene end by 2 bases; junction bases not matched to a gene: 7. Germline V gene lookup returns CDR1 LNHDA and CDR2 SQIVND (reference sequence). The CDR3 sequence: CASSPSGTSGGPYEQYF. DNA of the CDR3: TGTGCCAGTAGTCCCAGCGGGACTAGCGGGGGGCCCTACGAGCAGTACTTC.

The gene calls are TRBV6-1 and TRBJ1-2; D may be TRBD1 (5 bases). The V end was cut by 6 bases, the J end by 6 bases, with 11 bases between. CDR1 MNHNS and CDR2 SASEGT come from the germline V gene. The CDR3 has 12 residues. The CDR3 nucleotides are TGTGCCAGCAGGGGGACTTTTGATGGCTACACCTTC. It codes for CASRGTFDGYTF.

The chain couples TRBV2 to TRBJ1-5, with TRBD1 matching over 7 bases. Germline V gene lookup returns CDR1 SNHLY and CDR2 FYNNEI. The CDR3 contains 20 residues. J was trimmed by 0 bases and V by 5 bases; bases with no gene match: 19. The CDR3 is CASSFEGEGGGGHSNQPQHF. As DNA, the CDR3 is TGTGCCAGCAGTTTTGAGGGTGAGGGAGGGGGCGGCCATAGCAATCAGCCCCAGCATTTT. Full variable domain (rest looked up from reference TRBV2 and TRBJ1-5): EPEVTQTPSHQVTQMGQEVILRCVPISNHLYFYWYRQILGQKVEFLVSFYNNEISEKSEIFDDQFSVERPDGSNFTLKIRSTKLEDSAMYFCASSFEGEGGGGHSNQPQHFGDGTRLSIL.

The chain joins TRBV9 to TRBJ2-1; D is undetermined. The CDR3 totals 13 residues. Germline V lookup: CDR1 SGDLS, CDR2 YYNGEE. With 0 bases removed from V and 5 bases from J, the gap between germline ends came to 6 bases. CDR3: CASSVGGDNEQFF. For the CDR3, the DNA is TGTGCCAGCAGCGTAGGTGGTGACAATGAGCAGTTCTTC.

This clone was observed once. J is TRBJ2-2 and V is TRBV5-3; D gene uncertain. TRBV5-3 is an ORF, and what it does is uncertain. Trimming removed 6 bases at V and 3 bases at J, with 3 bases between. The CDR3 totals 11 residues. The CDR3 DNA reads as TGTGCCAGAAAAGACACCGGGGAGCTGTTTTTT. Translated, it gives CARKDTGELFF.

This clone was counted once. The rearrangement links TRBV6-6 to TRBJ2-7; D is possibly TRBD2 (6 bases). This CDR3 is built from 16 residues. V lost 0 bases and J lost 2, with 14 bases in between. Germline values: CDR1 MNHNY, CDR2 SVGAGI (reference sequence). The CDR3 reads CASSYSRSGRTYEQYF. DNA for the CDR3: TGTGCCAGCAGTTACTCCAGAAGCGGGCGGACCTACGAGCAGTACTTC.

This clone has just a few counts. This chain joins TRBV10-3 and TRBJ1-5, with D unresolved. Germline CDR1 is ENHRY and CDR2 is SYGVKD. V lost 2 bases and J 5 bases, leaving 7 bases between the germline ends. This CDR3 is 13 amino acids long. CDR3: CAISEQNDQPQHF. CDR3 nucleotides: TGTGCCATCAGTGAGCAAAACGATCAGCCCCAGCATTTT.

The chain recombines TRBV7-9 with TRBJ2-3; D may be TRBD2 (6 bases). Germline values: CDR1 SEHNR, CDR2 FQNEAQ (reference sequence). V was pared by 1 base and J by 2 bases, with 13 bases between. The CDR3 contains 16 residues. CDR3 sequence (DNA): TGTGCCAGCAGCTTAGTGGCGGGGAACCCCACAGATACGCAGTATTTT. Translating it yields CASSLVAGNPTDTQYF.

This clone came up once. This chain joins TRBV28 and TRBJ2-2; no reliable D call. V gave up 3 bases and J gave up 3 bases, with 5 bases separating them. Per germline, CDR1 MDHEN and CDR2 SYDVKM. The length of the CDR3 is 13 residues. The CDR3 reads CASSLGHTGELFF. The CDR3 DNA is TGTGCCAGCAGTTTGGGTCACACCGGGGAGCTGTTTTTT.

The chain joins TRBV28 to TRBJ1-2; D not certain. V lost 2 bases and J lost 2, with 12 bases in between. The CDR3 is made up of 15 amino acids. Germline V gene data show CDR1 as MDHEN and CDR2 as SYDVKM. The chain's CDR3 is CASSLETRRNYGYTF. In nucleotides, the CDR3 is TGTGCCAGCAGTTTAGAGACGAGACGAAACTATGGCTACACCTTC.

The chain combines TRBV7-8 with TRBJ2-1, with 13 bases matching TRBD2. This CDR3 region has 15 residues. Germline lookup yields CDR1 SGHVS and CDR2 FQNEAQ. Trimming at V came to 5 bases and at J to 10 bases, leaving 8 bases not matched to a gene. The CDR3 DNA is TGTGCCAGCAGCATTAGGACTAGCGGGAGACACGAGCAGTTCTTC. Its translation: CASSIRTSGRHEQFF.

The chain is built from TRBV5-1 and TRBJ2-1; the D is unclear. The germline V gene encodes CDR1 SGHRS and CDR2 YFSETQ. The CDR3 contains 11 residues. V was pared by 4 bases and J by 7 bases, with 6 bases between. The CDR3 here is CASSGENEQFF. In nucleotides, the CDR3 is TGCGCCAGCAGCGGGGAAAATGAGCAGTTCTTC.

Of note for this clone: One end of the junction fails to match germline, which may point to a read error. The chain recombines TRBV2 with TRBJ2-7, with D perhaps matching TRBD1 (7 bases). Germline V lookup: CDR1 SNHLY, CDR2 FYNNEI. The CDR3 sequence is 15 residues long. The CDR3 is CATSLVADRIYEQYF. The CDR3 DNA sequence: TGTGCCACCAGTCTGGTAGCGGACAGGATTTACGAGCAGTACTTC.

As to this clone: The same CDR3 is also encoded by other DNA sequences in this sample. V and J are TRBV5-1 and TRBJ2-1; D uncertain. CDR1 is SGHRS, CDR2 YFSETQ, per germline. Trimming took 0 bases from V and 0 from J, leaving 4 bases between them. CDR3 size: 14 residues. For the CDR3, the DNA is TGCGCCAGCAGCTTGGCCCTCTCCTACAATGAGCAGTTCTTC. Protein product: CASSLALSYNEQFF.

This clone was seen once. The chain joins TRBV7-3 to TRBJ1-6, with D unresolved. This CDR3 is built from 14 residues. CDR1 and CDR2 from the germline V gene are SGHTA and FQGTGA. V lost 5 bases and J 7 bases, leaving 12 bases between the germline ends. The CDR3 reads CASSLQVANSPLHF. The CDR3 nucleotides are TGTGCCAGCAGCCTGCAGGTTGCGAATTCACCCCTCCACTTT.

The chain is built from TRBV5-1 and TRBJ2-3, with 8 positions matching TRBD2. The germline CDR1 and CDR2 sequences are SGHRS and YFSETQ. The CDR3 runs 15 residues. Trimming removed 4 bases from V and 2 bases from J; junction bases left unmatched: 6. CDR3 bases: TGCGCCAGCAGCGCAACTAGCGGTTCCACAGATACGCAGTATTTT. Its translation is CASSATSGSTDTQYF.

The chain employs TRBV5-5 and TRBJ1-1; D call uncertain. V was clipped by 1 base and J by 2 bases, with 6 bases between them. The CDR3 has 13 amino acids. In germline, CDR1 is SGHKS, CDR2 YYEKEE (reference sequence). CDR3 sequence (DNA): TGTGCCAGCAGCTTGCCTAGTAACACTGAAGCTTTCTTT. It yields the protein CASSLPSNTEAFF.

This chain joins TRBV5-4 and TRBJ2-1; 10 bases line up with TRBD2. Trimming took 4 bases from V and 4 from J; bases not matched to a gene: 5. The CDR3 contains 15 residues. Germline CDR1 and CDR2: SGHNT and YYREEE (reference sequence). CDR3 sequence (DNA): TGTGCCAGCAGCGAGCAGCGGGGGGGTTACAATGAGCAGTTCTTC. Amino acid sequence: CASSEQRGGYNEQFF.

This rearrangement joins TRBV28 to TRBJ2-3; D call uncertain. The V gene's germline CDR1 is MDHEN and CDR2 SYDVKM. Trimming pared 5 bases from V and 0 bases from J, leaving 9 bases between. The CDR3 runs to 14 residues. CDR3 sequence reads: CASSPWQSTDTQYF. CDR3 sequence (DNA): TGTGCCAGCAGTCCGTGGCAAAGCACAGATACGCAGTATTTT.

This chain links TRBV28 with TRBJ2-1, with D possibly being TRBD1 (6 bases). Germline V gene sequence: CDR1 MDHEN, CDR2 SYDVKM. The V gene lost 2 bases and the J gene lost 5 bases, with 13 bases spanning the gap. CDR3 length: 15 amino acids. CDR3 amino acids: CASSLSRQANNEQFF. The CDR3 DNA sequence: TGTGCCAGCAGTTTAAGTCGACAGGCCAACAATGAGCAGTTCTTC.

This clone was found once. Written as DNA, the CDR3 is TGTGCCAGCAGCTTAGATGGTGGAGGGAGGTACGAGCAGTACTTC. Protein sequence: CASSLDGGGRYEQYF. The chain uses TRBV11-2 and TRBJ2-7; D might be TRBD2 (6 bases). Between the trimmed V and J ends, which lost 0 bases and 4 bases, there was a span of 13 bases. There are 15 residues in the CDR3. Germline loops: CDR1 SGHAT, CDR2 FQNNGV.

The gene calls are TRBV5-4 and TRBJ2-7, with a tentative D call TRBD1 (5 bases). CDR1 is SGHNT, CDR2 YYREEE, per germline (reference sequence). This CDR3 spans 13 amino acids. V was cut by 4 bases and J by 0 bases, with 8 bases left in between. DNA for the CDR3: TGTGCCAGCAGCAGGGGCCGCTCCTACGAGCAGTACTTC. The encoded protein is CASSRGRSYEQYF.

This chain joins TRBV10-2 and TRBJ1-3, with D tentatively TRBD1 (5 bases). The CDR3 spans 13 residues. The germline gives CDR1 WSHSY, CDR2 SAAADI. V gave up 10 bases and J gave up 4 bases, with 14 bases separating them. The CDR3 protein is CATSFSGGNTIYF. CDR3 bases: TGCGCCACCTCATTCTCAGGGGGAAACACCATATATTTT.

The rearrangement uses TRBV29-1 and TRBJ2-7; 9 nucleotides align to TRBD1. V dropped 7 bases and J dropped 1; count of bases not matched to a gene: 5. The CDR3 consists of 13 residues. Germline assignment: CDR1 SQVTM and CDR2 ANQGSEA. For the CDR3, the DNA is TGCAGCGCACAGGGGGCTGAATCCTACGAGCAGTACTTC. Translated, it gives CSAQGAESYEQYF.

This sequence joins TRBV6-4 and TRBJ2-6, with 7 nucleotides matching TRBD2. There are 15 residues in the CDR3. Germline assignment: CDR1 MRHNA and CDR2 SNTAGT. The V and J ends lost 3 bases and 3 bases, in that order; junction bases with no gene match: 2. The CDR3 DNA reads TGTGCCAGCAGTGAAGGGAGGGGTGGGGCCAACGTCCTGACTTTC. Its translation is CASSEGRGGANVLTF.

This clone was detected only a few times. The rearrangement uses TRBV5-1 and TRBJ2-7, with D perhaps TRBD2 (7 bases). Trimming pared 2 bases from V and 2 bases from J, leaving 14 bases between. CDR3 length equals 15 residues. The germline V gene encodes CDR1 SGHRS and CDR2 YFSETQ. CDR3 sequence: CASSFTGGFTYEQYF. CDR3 in DNA: TGCGCCAGCAGCTTCACGGGGGGCTTTACCTACGAGCAGTACTTC.

The J gene is TRBJ2-5, the V gene TRBV2; possible D gene TRBD1, 5 bases. The CDR3 spans 11 residues. Germline V gene lookup returns CDR1 SNHLY and CDR2 FYNNEI. Trimming left V 7 bases short and J 3 bases short, with 6 bases between. The DNA of the CDR3 is TGTGCCAGCAAGACAGAAGAGACCCAGTACTTC. Protein product: CASKTEETQYF.